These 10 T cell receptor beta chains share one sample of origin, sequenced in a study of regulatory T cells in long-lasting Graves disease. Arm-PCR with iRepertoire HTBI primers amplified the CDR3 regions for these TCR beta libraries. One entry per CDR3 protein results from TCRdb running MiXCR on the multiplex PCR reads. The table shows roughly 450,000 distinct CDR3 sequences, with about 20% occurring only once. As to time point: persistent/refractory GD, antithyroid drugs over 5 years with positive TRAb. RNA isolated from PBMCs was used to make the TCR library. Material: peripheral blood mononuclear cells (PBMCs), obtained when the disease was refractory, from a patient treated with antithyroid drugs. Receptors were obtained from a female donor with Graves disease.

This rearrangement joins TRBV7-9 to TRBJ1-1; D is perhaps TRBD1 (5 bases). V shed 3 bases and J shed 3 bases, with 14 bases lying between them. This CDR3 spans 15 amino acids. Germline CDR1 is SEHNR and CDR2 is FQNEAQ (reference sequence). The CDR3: CASSFFRGGDTEAFF. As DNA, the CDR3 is TGTGCCAGCAGCTTTTTCCGGGGCGGGGACACTGAAGCTTTCTTT.

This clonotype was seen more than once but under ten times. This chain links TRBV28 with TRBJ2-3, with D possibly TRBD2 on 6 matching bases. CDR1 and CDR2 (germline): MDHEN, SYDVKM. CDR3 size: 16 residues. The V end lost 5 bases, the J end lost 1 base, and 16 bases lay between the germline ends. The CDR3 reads CASSEPGGLGTDTQYF. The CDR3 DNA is TGTGCCAGCAGTGAGCCTGGGGGGTTAGGCACAGATACGCAGTATTTT.

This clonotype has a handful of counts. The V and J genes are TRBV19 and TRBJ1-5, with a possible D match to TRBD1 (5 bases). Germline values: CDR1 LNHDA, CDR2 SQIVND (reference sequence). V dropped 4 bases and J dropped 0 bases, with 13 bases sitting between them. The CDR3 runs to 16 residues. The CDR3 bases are TGTGCCAGTAGTAGAATAGACAGAAATAGCAATCAGCCCCAGCATTTT. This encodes CASSRIDRNSNQPQHF. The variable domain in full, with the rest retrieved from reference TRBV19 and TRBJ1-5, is DGGITQSPKYLFRKEGQNVTLSCEQNLNHDAMYWYRQDPGQGLRLIYYSQIVNDFQKGDIAEGYSVSREKKESFPLTVTSAQKNPTAFYLCASSRIDRNSNQPQHFGDGTRLSIL.

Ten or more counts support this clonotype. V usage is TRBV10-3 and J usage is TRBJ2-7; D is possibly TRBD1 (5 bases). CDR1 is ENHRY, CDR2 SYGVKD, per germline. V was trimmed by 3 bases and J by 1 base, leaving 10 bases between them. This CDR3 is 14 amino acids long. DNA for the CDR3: TGTGCCATCAGTGACGGAAGGGGTTCCTACGAGCAGTACTTC. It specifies CAISDGRGSYEQYF.

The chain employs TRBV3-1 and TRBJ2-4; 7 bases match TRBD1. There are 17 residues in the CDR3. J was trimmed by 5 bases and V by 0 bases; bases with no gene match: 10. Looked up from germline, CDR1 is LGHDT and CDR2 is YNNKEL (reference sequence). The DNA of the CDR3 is TGTGCCAGCAGCCAAGAGGTACTGGGACAGATTCAAAACATTCAGTACTTC. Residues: CASSQEVLGQIQNIQYF.

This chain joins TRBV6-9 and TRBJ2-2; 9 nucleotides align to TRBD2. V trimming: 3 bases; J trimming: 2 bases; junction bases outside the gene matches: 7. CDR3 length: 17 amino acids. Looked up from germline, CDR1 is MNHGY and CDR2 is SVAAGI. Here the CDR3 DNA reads TGTGCCAGCAGTTACTCCCCTAGCGGGACTAACACCGGGGAGCTGTTTTTT. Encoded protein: CASSYSPSGTNTGELFF.

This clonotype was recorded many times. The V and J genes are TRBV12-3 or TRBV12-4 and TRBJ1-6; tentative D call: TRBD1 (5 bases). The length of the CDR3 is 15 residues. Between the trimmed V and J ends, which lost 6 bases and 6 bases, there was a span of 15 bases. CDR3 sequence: CASSYSQGSNSPLHF. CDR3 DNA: TGTGCCAGCAGCTACTCTCAGGGAAGTAATTCACCCCTCCACTTT.

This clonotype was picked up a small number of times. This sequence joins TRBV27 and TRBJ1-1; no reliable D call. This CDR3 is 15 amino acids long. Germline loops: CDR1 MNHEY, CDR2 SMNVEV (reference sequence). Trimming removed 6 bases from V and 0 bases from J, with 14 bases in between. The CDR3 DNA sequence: TGTGCCAGCAGGAGGGATGGGATCGTGAACACTGAAGCTTTCTTT. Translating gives CASRRDGIVNTEAFF.

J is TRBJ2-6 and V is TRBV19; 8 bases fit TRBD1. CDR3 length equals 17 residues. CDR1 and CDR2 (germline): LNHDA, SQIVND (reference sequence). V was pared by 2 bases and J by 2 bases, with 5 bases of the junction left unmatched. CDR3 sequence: CASSIRDRYTGANVLTF. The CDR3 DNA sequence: TGTGCCAGTAGTATAAGGGACAGGTATACTGGGGCCAACGTCCTGACTTTC.

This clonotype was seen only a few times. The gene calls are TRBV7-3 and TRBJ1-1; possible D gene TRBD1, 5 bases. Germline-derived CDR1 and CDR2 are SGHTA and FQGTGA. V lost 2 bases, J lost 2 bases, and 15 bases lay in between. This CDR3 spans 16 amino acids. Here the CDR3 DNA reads TGTGCCAGCAGCTTAGGCCACGGAGGGGACAACACTGAAGCTTTCTTT. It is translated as CASSLGHGGDNTEAFF. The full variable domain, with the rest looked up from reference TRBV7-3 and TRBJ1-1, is GAGVSQTPSNKVTEKGKYVELRCDPISGHTALYWYRQSLGQGPEFLIYFQGTGAADDSGLPNDRFFAVRPEGSVSTLKIQRTERGDSAVYLCASSLGHGGDNTEAFFGQGTRLTVV.